Each of the 27 T cell receptor beta chains below was sequenced from the same sample in a study of metastatic and nonmetastatic thyroid tumors. Through MiXCR, TCRdb re-clonotyped the PCR reads. The sample carries about 28,000 clones, less than 25% recorded once. Not a single patient had been given any form of treatment at any point before undergoing thyroid surgery. Material for sequencing was blood. The receptor source for this set is a female donor with papillary thyroid cancer or a benign thyroid nodule (not recorded which). Some clones in this sample may be carry-over from other donors' samples.

This clone was detected only a few times. The V gene is TRBV2, the J gene TRBJ2-1, with a tentative D call TRBD1 (6 bases). V was trimmed by 4 bases and J by 9 bases, leaving 13 bases between them. CDR1 SNHLY and CDR2 FYNNEI come from the germline V gene. CDR3 length: 13 residues. The CDR3 here is CASSGSRGTEQFF. CDR3 sequence (DNA): TGTGCCAGCAGTGGTTCGAGGGGGACTGAGCAGTTCTTC.

This clone was counted between two and nine times. The chain employs TRBV9 and TRBJ1-6; D is uncertain. CDR3 length equals 12 residues. CDR1 is SGDLS, CDR2 YYNGEE, per germline. The germline V and J ends were trimmed by 6 bases and 6 bases, with 7 bases remaining between them. For the CDR3, the DNA is TGTGCCAGCACGGGTAGTAATTCACCCCTCCACTTT. Translated: CASTGSNSPLHF.

This clone appeared many times. The genes are TRBV9 and TRBJ2-3; the match to TRBD1 covers 7 bases. This CDR3 comprises 14 residues. Losses at the gene ends were 3 bases for V and 4 bases for J; bases not matched to a gene: 5. Looked up from germline, CDR1 is SGDLS and CDR2 is YYNGEE. The CDR3 DNA sequence: TGTGCCAGCAGCGGACGACAGGGCGCAGATACGCAGTATTTT. It encodes CASSGRQGADTQYF.

The V and J genes are TRBV24-1 and TRBJ2-1; tentatively, D is TRBD1 (5 bases). Germline CDR1 KGHDR, CDR2 SFDVKD. The CDR3 is 13 residues long. The V end was cut by 5 bases, the J end by 5 bases, with 9 bases between. CDR3 sequence: CATSGQGHNEQFF. DNA for the CDR3: TGTGCCACCAGTGGGCAGGGCCACAATGAGCAGTTCTTC.

This clone was recorded many times. This chain joins TRBV7-3 and TRBJ2-7; tentatively, D is TRBD1 (6 bases). Germline CDR1 and CDR2: SGHTA and FQGTGA. This CDR3 comprises 13 residues. V lost 2 bases and J lost 5, with 10 bases in between. The CDR3: CASSLSQGNEQYF. In DNA, the CDR3 is TGTGCCAGCAGCTTATCGCAGGGGAACGAGCAGTACTTC.

The V gene is TRBV7-6, the J gene TRBJ2-2, with 8 bases aligning to TRBD1. Germline trimming cut 5 bases from V and 4 bases from J; bases unmatched to any gene: 6. Per the germline V gene, CDR1 is SGHVS and CDR2 is FNYEAQ. The CDR3 spans 15 residues. CDR3 region: CASSGGTGPTGELFF. In DNA form, the CDR3 reads TGTGCCAGCAGCGGGGGGACAGGACCCACCGGGGAGCTGTTTTTT.

By share of the sample, this clone is medium-sized (0.01 to 0.1%). V gene TRBV28 combines with J gene TRBJ1-2, with 9 bases aligning to TRBD1. CDR1 and CDR2 from the germline V gene are MDHEN and SYDVKM. Unmatched junction bases numbered 3, after V lost 0 bases and J lost 1 base. This CDR3 comprises 16 residues. Written as DNA, the CDR3 is TGTGCCAGCAGTTTATGGGACAGGGGAAGTAACTATGGCTACACCTTC. This codes for CASSLWDRGSNYGYTF.

The chain uses TRBV5-5 and TRBJ2-6; no definite D call. The CDR3 is made up of 16 amino acids. Per the germline V gene, CDR1 is SGHKS and CDR2 is YYEKEE (reference sequence). The V and J ends lost 4 bases and 0 bases respectively, with 11 bases between them. The CDR3 DNA is TGTGCCAGCAGCCTGGCAGTCTTCTCTGGGGCCAACGTCCTGACTTTC. It translates to CASSLAVFSGANVLTF.

The J gene is TRBJ2-5, the V gene TRBV18; D perhaps matches TRBD2 (6 bases). CDR1 KGHSH and CDR2 LQKENI come from the germline V gene. The CDR3 runs to 14 residues. Deletions cut 4 bases from V and 5 bases from J, with 14 bases between. The CDR3 sequence: CASSLPGVGETQYF. DNA for the CDR3: TGTGCCAGCTCACTACCGGGAGTAGGGGAGACCCAGTACTTC.

This chain connects TRBV5-1 to TRBJ2-7; D remains unclear. Looked up from germline, CDR1 is SGHRS and CDR2 is YFSETQ. The CDR3 loop spans 13 amino acids. The V end was cut by 5 bases, the J end by 4 bases, with 13 bases between. In nucleotides, the CDR3 is TGCGCCAGCAGTCTCGACCCGAGTTACGAGCAGTACTTC. This sequence encodes CASSLDPSYEQYF. Together with reference TRBV5-1 and TRBJ2-7, the CDR3 gives the full variable domain: KAGVTQTPRYLIKTRGQQVTLSCSPISGHRSVSWYQQTPGQGLQFLFEYFSETQRNKGNFPGRFSGRQFSNSRSEMNVSTLELGDSALYLCASSLDPSYEQYFGPGTRLTVT.

This clone came up many times. V gene TRBV27 combines with J gene TRBJ2-5; D is ambiguous. Between the trimmed V and J ends, which lost 4 bases and 0 bases, there was a span of 6 bases. This CDR3 spans 13 amino acids. Germline V gene lookup returns CDR1 MNHEY and CDR2 SMNVEV (reference sequence). The CDR3 loop reads CASSYQDQETQYF. CDR3 DNA: TGTGCCAGCAGTTATCAGGACCAAGAGACCCAGTACTTC.

This clone was detected a few times. This chain uses TRBV6-4 with TRBJ1-6, with D possibly TRBD1 on 5 matching bases. The germline V gene encodes CDR1 MRHNA and CDR2 SNTAGT. Trimming removed 2 bases at V and 6 bases at J, with 8 bases between. This CDR3 is built from 14 residues. CDR3: CASSDRGGNSPLHF. The CDR3 DNA sequence: TGTGCCAGCAGTGACAGGGGCGGTAATTCACCCCTCCACTTT.

This clone came up a few times. The chain has TRBV12-3 or TRBV12-4 and TRBJ2-2; 7 bases line up with TRBD1. The CDR3 contains 15 residues. Unmatched junction bases numbered 13, after V lost 6 bases and J lost 9 bases. The CDR3 loop is CASSGRQGVARELFF. DNA for the CDR3: TGTGCCAGCAGCGGTAGGCAGGGGGTGGCCCGGGAGCTGTTTTTT.

There are a few counts of this clone. The chain joins TRBV6-4 to TRBJ2-1; D uncertain. Trimming removed 2 bases from V and 8 bases from J, with 13 bases in between. The CDR3 length is 14 residues. Germline CDR1 is MRHNA and CDR2 is SNTAGT. The CDR3 reads CASSDPAGGDEQFF. The CDR3 DNA sequence: TGTGCCAGCAGTGACCCAGCAGGTGGTGATGAGCAGTTCTTC.

This clone was detected a few times. CDR3 region: CTGEGYTF. The CDR3 DNA sequence: TGTACCGGCGAAGGCTACACCTTC. The V gene is TRBV2, the J gene TRBJ1-2; D is uncertain. The CDR3 sequence is 8 residues long. Germline CDR1 SNHLY, CDR2 FYNNEI.

This clone came up many times. V and J are TRBV7-2 and TRBJ1-2; D perhaps matches TRBD1 (5 bases). From germline, CDR1 is SGHTA and CDR2 FQGNSA. Trimming took 5 bases from V and 2 from J, leaving 12 bases between them. The CDR3 spans 14 residues. CDR3 residues: CASSPGHRNYGYTF. For the CDR3, the DNA is TGTGCCAGCAGCCCGGGGCACCGCAACTATGGCTACACCTTC. Variable domain in full (rest from reference TRBV7-2 and TRBJ1-2): GAGVSQSPSNKVTEKGKDVELRCDPISGHTALYWYRQSLGQGLEFLIYFQGNSAPDKSGLPSDRFSAERTGGSVSTLTIQRTQQEDSAVYLCASSPGHRNYGYTFGSGTRLTVV.

The chain employs TRBV5-1 and TRBJ2-2; D is tentatively TRBD1 or TRBD2 (5 bases each). Looked up from germline, CDR1 is SGHRS and CDR2 is YFSETQ. The CDR3 is 14 amino acids. V was pared by 4 bases and J by 7 bases, with 14 bases between. CDR3 bases: TGCGCCAGCAGCCCTGGTGGGGACGGCGGGGAGCTGTTTTTT. It yields the protein CASSPGGDGGELFF.

This clone was seen more than once but under ten times. The chain joins TRBV6-1 to TRBJ2-5; a weak D match, TRBD1 (6 bases). Trimming shortened V by 8 bases and J by 2 bases, and 12 bases separated the two germline ends. There are 13 residues in the CDR3. CDR1 is MNHNS and CDR2 is SASEGT in the germline V gene. The CDR3 bases are TGTGCCAGCGCGCAGGGGTGGCAAGAGACCCAGTACTTC. Amino acids: CASAQGWQETQYF.

The rearrangement joins TRBV11-1 to TRBJ2-7; 13 nucleotides align to TRBD2. The CDR3 is 17 amino acids. The junction had 5 bases not matched to a gene; V was cut back by 0 bases and J by 3 bases. Germline V gene data show CDR1 as SGHAT and CDR2 as FQDESV (reference sequence). CDR3 loop: CASSLAGLAGESYEQYF. The CDR3 DNA reads as TGTGCCAGCAGCTTAGCTGGACTAGCGGGGGAGAGCTACGAGCAGTACTTC.

The V and J genes are TRBV5-6 and TRBJ1-3, with D uncertain. Germline V CDR1 and CDR2: SGHDT, YYEEEE. Trimming cost V 4 bases and J 4 bases, with 18 bases left between them. The CDR3 covers 16 residues. CDR3 DNA: TGTGCCAGCAGCCGCCGGGCCGATTCTGAGGGAAACACCATATATTTT. This codes for CASSRRADSEGNTIYF.

This clone showed up just a few times. V usage is TRBV5-6 and J usage is TRBJ2-6; no clear D gene. Germline V lookup: CDR1 SGHDT, CDR2 YYEEEE. The CDR3 is made up of 15 amino acids. Trimming left V 3 bases short and J 4 bases short, with 11 bases between. Here the CDR3 DNA reads TGTGCCAGCAGCTATGGCTCCTTGGGGGCCAACGTCCTGACTTTC. As protein: CASSYGSLGANVLTF.

A few counts support this clone. This CDR3 is CASSPTGTEQYF. For the CDR3, the DNA is TGTGCCAGTAGTCCAACAGGGACCGAGCAGTACTTC. This rearrangement joins TRBV19 to TRBJ2-7; D possibly corresponds to TRBD1 (6 bases). There are 12 residues in the CDR3. With 5 bases removed from V and 6 bases from J, the gap between germline ends came to 11 bases. The V gene's germline CDR1 is LNHDA and CDR2 SQIVND (reference sequence).

This clone was detected ten times or more. V is TRBV4-2 and J is TRBJ1-2; D unresolved. This CDR3 has 13 residues. Trimming left V 3 bases short and J 2 bases short, with 7 bases between. The V gene's germline CDR1 is LGHNA and CDR2 YNFKEQ. CDR3 sequence reads: CASSQDDNYGYTF. CDR3 sequence (DNA): TGTGCCAGCAGCCAGGATGACAACTATGGCTACACCTTC.

The CDR3 nucleotides read TGCGCCAGCAGCCAGGACAGGGTCGGGAATTCACCCCTCCACTTT. Its protein is CASSQDRVGNSPLHF. The rearrangement links TRBV5-1 to TRBJ1-6; 8 bases align to TRBD1. Germline lookup yields CDR1 SGHRS and CDR2 YFSETQ. The CDR3 covers 15 residues. The V segment lost 4 bases and the J segment 7 bases; nucleotides outside the gene matches: 7.

The rearrangement uses TRBV20-1 and TRBJ1-2, with D possibly TRBD1 on 6 matching bases. Trimming left V 6 bases short and J 6 bases short, with 14 bases between. This CDR3 region has 12 residues. Germline CDR1 reads DFQATT; CDR2 reads SNEGSKA (reference sequence). CDR3 sequence reads: CSAERGSDGYTF. The CDR3, as DNA: TGCAGTGCGGAGAGGGGGTCAGATGGCTACACCTTC.

The sample holds many counts of this clone. This chain links TRBV5-1 with TRBJ2-1, with a tentative D call TRBD1 (6 bases). Germline CDR1 SGHRS, CDR2 YFSETQ. The germline V and J ends were trimmed by 4 bases and 4 bases, with 9 bases remaining between them. The CDR3 runs 13 residues. The CDR3 coding sequence is TGCGCCAGCAGCGCGGACAGTTACAATGAGCAGTTCTTC. Translating gives CASSADSYNEQFF.

Remarks on this clone: A junction end diverges from the germline sequence, so it may reflect a read error. The genes are TRBV6-1 and TRBJ2-2; D remains ambiguous. This CDR3 region has 13 residues. CDR1 is MNHNS, CDR2 SASEGT, per germline. The CDR3, as DNA: TGTTCCAGCAGTGTTAAGGGTGGCGGGGAGCTGTTTTTT. Translation gives CSSSVKGGGELFF.